There are a few counts of the clone carrying this T cell receptor beta chain. No antigen is known for it. Amplification used 60 Vbeta primers and 13 Jbeta primers. Method: immunoSEQ multiplex PCR; TCRdb's copy keeps in-frame clones and lacks some. The sample records 100,000 to 150,000 clones, around 80% being singletons. The data were obtained in a study of cytomegalovirus exposure and HLA in healthy donors. For the study at large: Caucasian-associated ancestry cluster membership applied to just over 80% of around 400 genotyped donors. Findings and limits, study-wide: Further analysis, carried out later, found HLA-associated TCR beta chains more clonally expanded than equally common other chains. A few CMV-associated chains proved CMV antigen-specific in vitro.

Germline V CDR1 and CDR2: SEHNR, FQNEAQ (reference sequence). The CDR3 covers 15 residues. Trimming removed 1 base from V and 3 bases from J; junction bases left unmatched: 5. The specimen was PBMCs. This TCR derives from a woman aged 40 to 50 in good health and CMV-seropositive. The rearrangement joins TRBV7-9 to TRBJ2-7, with 8 bases lining up with TRBD2. Here the CDR3 DNA reads TGTGCCAGCAGCTTAGGAGGGCTAGCGGGCTACGAGCAGTACTTC. It specifies CASSLGGLAGYEQYF.